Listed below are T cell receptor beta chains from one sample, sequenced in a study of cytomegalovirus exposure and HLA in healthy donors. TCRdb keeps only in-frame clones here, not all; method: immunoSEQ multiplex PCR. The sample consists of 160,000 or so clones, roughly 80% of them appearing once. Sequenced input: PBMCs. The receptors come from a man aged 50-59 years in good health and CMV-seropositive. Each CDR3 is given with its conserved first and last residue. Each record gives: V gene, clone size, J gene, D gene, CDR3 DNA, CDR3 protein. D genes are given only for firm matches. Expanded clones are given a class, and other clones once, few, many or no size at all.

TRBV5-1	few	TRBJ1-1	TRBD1	TGCGCCAGCAGCTGGGGGACAGACACTGAAGCTTTCTTT	CASSWGTDTEAFF
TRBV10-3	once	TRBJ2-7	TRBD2	TGTGCCATCAGCGAGCGACTAGCGGACTACGAGCAGTACTTC	CAISERLADYEQYF
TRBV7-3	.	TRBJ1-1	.	TGTGCCAGCAGCTCACAGGGAGTAGATACTGAAGCTTTCTTT	CASSSQGVDTEAFF
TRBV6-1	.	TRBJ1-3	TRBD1	TGTGCCACCTTAGACAGGGGAGGGGGAAACACCATATATTTT	CATLDRGGGNTIYF
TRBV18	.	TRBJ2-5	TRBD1	TGTGCCAGCTCACTCAGACAGGGTTCCCAAGAGACCCAGTACTTC	CASSLRQGSQETQYF
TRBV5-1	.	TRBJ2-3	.	TGCGCCAGCAGCTTGGGTAGCGGACCTAGCACAGATACGCAGTATTTT	CASSLGSGPSTDTQYF
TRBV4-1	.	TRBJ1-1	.	TGCGCCAGCAGCCAAGATGAGGGATTGAGGAACACTGAAGCTTTCTTT	CASSQDEGLRNTEAFF
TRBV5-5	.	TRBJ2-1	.	TGTGCCAGCAGCTTGAACAGTTACAATGAGCAGTTCTTC	CASSLNSYNEQFF
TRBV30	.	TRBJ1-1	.	TGTGCCTGGAGCGGGATCGAGGACACTGAAGCTTTCTTT	CAWSGIEDTEAFF
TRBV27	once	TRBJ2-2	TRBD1	TGTGCCAGCGAGCGGACAGGGGAATTAGCCGGGGAGTTGTTTTTT	CASERTGELAGELFF
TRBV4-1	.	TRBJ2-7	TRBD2	TGCGCCAGCAGCCGGCCGGGACTAGCGGAATACGAGCAGTACTTC	CASSRPGLAEYEQYF
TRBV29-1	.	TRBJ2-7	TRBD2	TGCAGCGTTGGAGCCGCGTCTAGCGGCTCCTACGAGCAGTACTTC	CSVGAASSGSYEQYF
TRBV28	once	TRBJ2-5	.	TGTGCCAGCCGAAAGGCGGGCCTAGAGACCCAGTACTTC	CASRKAGLETQYF
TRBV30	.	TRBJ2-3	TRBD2	TGTGCCTGGTCCCTAAGGGCGGGAGTCACAGATACGCAGTATTTT	CAWSLRAGVTDTQYF
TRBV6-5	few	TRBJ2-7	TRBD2	TGTGCCACCCGGCCTAGCGGTTACTACGAGCAGTACTTC	CATRPSGYYEQYF
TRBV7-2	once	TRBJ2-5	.	TGTGCCAGCAGCTTTCAAAGGGGACAAGAGACCCAGTACTTC	CASSFQRGQETQYF
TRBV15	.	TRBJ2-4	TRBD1	TGTGCCACCAGCAGTGGGGGACAGACAAAAAACATTCAGTACTTC	CATSSGGQTKNIQYF
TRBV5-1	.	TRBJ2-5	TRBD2	TGCGCCAGCAGCCCGGAATTGGGAGGACTAGCGCTCGGATCGGCCCAGTACTTC	CASSPELGGLALGSAQYF
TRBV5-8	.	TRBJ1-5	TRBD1	TGTGCCAGCAGCCCATGGACAGGGACCGATAGCAATCAGCCCCAGCATTTT	CASSPWTGTDSNQPQHF
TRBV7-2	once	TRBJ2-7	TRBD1	TGTGCCAGCAGCTACGACAGGGGGCCCTACGAGCAGTACTTC	CASSYDRGPYEQYF
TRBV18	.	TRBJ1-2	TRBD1	TGTGCCAGCTCACTTGGACAGGGGCCCATCTATTACGGCTACACCTTC	CASSLGQGPIYYGYTF
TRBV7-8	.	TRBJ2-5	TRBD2	TGTGCCAGCAGCCCCTCGACTAGCGGGATACTAGACGGAGAGACCCAGTACTTC	CASSPSTSGILDGETQYF
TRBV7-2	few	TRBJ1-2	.	TGTGCCAGCAGCTTACCGGGACTACAAGCTTGCACCTTC	CASSLPGLQACTF
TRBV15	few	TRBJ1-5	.	TGTGCCACCAGCAGAGAACGGGCAGGGATGGACAATCAGCCCCAGCATTTT	CATSRERAGMDNQPQHF
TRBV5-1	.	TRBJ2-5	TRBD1	TGCGCCAGCAGCTTGGTGCAGGGGGAGACTGAGACCCAGTACTTC	CASSLVQGETETQYF
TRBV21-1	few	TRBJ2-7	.	TGTGCCAGCAGCAAAGCGCGCCGGGAACCCGACTCCTACGAGCAGTACTTC	CASSKARREPDSYEQYF
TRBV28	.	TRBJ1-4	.	TGTGCCAGCAGCAAAGAGGGGGAGTATATAGGGTTAATGAAAAAACTGTTTTTT	CASSKEGEYIGLMKKLFF
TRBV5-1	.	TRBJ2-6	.	TGCGCCAGCAGCGCCAGGGAATCAGGGGCCAACGTCCTGACTTTC	CASSARESGANVLTF
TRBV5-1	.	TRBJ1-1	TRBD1	TGCGCCAGCAGCCTAGGGACAGGGGGACCGAACACTGAAGCTTTCTTT	CASSLGTGGPNTEAFF
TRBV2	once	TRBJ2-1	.	TGTGCCAGTGGAGGCAGGCCCTACAATGAGCAGTTCTTC	CASGGRPYNEQFF
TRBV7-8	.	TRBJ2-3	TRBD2	TGTGCCAGCAGCTTGAAAGCGGGGGGTGGAGATACGCAGTATTTT	CASSLKAGGGDTQYF
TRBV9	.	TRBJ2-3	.	TGTGCCAGCAGCCCACTATCAGATACGCAGTATTTT	CASSPLSDTQYF
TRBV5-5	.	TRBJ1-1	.	TGTGCCAGCAGGACCTTCGACAGGAACACTGAAGCTTTCTTT	CASRTFDRNTEAFF
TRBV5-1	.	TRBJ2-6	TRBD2	TGCGCCAGTACCCGAGCGGGGGAGGGTTCTGGGGCCAACGTCCTGACTTTC	CASTRAGEGSGANVLTF
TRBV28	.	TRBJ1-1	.	TGTGCCAGCATCCCTCCCCCTGGGGGGACTGAAGCTTTCTTT	CASIPPPGGTEAFF
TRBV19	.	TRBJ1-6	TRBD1	TGTGCCAGTAATACCTCGCCAGGGGGTAATTCACCCCTCCACTTT	CASNTSPGGNSPLHF
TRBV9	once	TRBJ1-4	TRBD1	TGTGCCAGCAGCGCCGGGACAGTTAATGAAAAACTGTTTTTT	CASSAGTVNEKLFF
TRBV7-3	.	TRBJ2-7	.	TGTTCCAGCAGCTTAAGTGATGCGGGATGGTACGAGCAGTACTTC	CSSSLSDAGWYEQYF
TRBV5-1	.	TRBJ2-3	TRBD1	TGCGCCAGCAGCACGGGACAGGGGCCAGATACGCAGTATTTT	CASSTGQGPDTQYF
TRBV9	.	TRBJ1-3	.	TGTGCCAGCAGCCGCGACGGGAGCTCTGGAAACACCATATATTTT	CASSRDGSSGNTIYF
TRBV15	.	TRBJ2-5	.	TGTGCCACCAGCAGAGGGGACACCCAAGAGACCCAGTACTTC	CATSRGDTQETQYF
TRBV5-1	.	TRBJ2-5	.	TGCGCCAGCAGCATAAACTTCGGGACTCCGGCTACGGAGACCCAGTACTTC	CASSINFGTPATETQYF
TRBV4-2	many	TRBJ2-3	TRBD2	TGTGCCAGCAGCCAAGATCGGGCGGGAGGCACAGATACGCAGTATTTT	CASSQDRAGGTDTQYF
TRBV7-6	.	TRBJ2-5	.	TGTGCCAGCAGCTTAGGCTTGGACAGCCGTTTAGAGACCCAGTACTTC	CASSLGLDSRLETQYF
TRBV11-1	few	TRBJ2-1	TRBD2	TGTGCCAGCAGTCCTAGCGGGGCCACCTCCTACAATGAGCAGTTCTTC	CASSPSGATSYNEQFF
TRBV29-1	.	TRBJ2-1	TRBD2	TGCAGCGTTGAGGGGGCCAGCGGGAGGTCGGGCGAGCAGTTCTTC	CSVEGASGRSGEQFF
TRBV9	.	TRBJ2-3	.	TGTGCCAGCAGCGTACAGGGAACAGATACGCAGTATTTT	CASSVQGTDTQYF
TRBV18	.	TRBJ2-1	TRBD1	TGTGCCAGCTCACCACCGGGGGACAGGTGGCATGAGCAGTTCTTC	CASSPPGDRWHEQFF
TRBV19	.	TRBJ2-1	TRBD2	TGTGCCAGTAGTGGGTTAGCGGGAGCCAATGAGCAGTTCTTC	CASSGLAGANEQFF
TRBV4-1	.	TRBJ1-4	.	TGCGCCAGCAGCCAAGGATTTGGGGGCCAGGTTGAAAAACTGTTTTTT	CASSQGFGGQVEKLFF